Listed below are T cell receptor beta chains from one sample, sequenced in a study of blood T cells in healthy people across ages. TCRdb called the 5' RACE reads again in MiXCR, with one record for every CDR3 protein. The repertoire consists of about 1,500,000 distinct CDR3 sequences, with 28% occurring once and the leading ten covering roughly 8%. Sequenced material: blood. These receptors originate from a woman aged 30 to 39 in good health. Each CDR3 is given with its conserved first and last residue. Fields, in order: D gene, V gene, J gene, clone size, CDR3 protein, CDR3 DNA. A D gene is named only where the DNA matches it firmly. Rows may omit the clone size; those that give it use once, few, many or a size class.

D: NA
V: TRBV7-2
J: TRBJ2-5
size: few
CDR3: CASSLGGQTQETQYF
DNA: TGTGCCAGCAGCTTAGGCGGGCAGACCCAAGAGACCCAGTACTTC

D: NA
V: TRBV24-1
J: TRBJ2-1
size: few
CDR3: CATSDLPGQGRNEQFF
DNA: TGTGCCACCAGTGATTTGCCCGGGCAGGGACGAAATGAGCAGTTCTTC

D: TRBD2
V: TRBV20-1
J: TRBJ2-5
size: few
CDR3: CSARAQLADTQETQYF
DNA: TGCAGTGCTAGAGCTCAACTAGCGGACACCCAAGAGACCCAGTACTTC

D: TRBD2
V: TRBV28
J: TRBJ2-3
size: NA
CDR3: CASTWGPSEGLASSDTQYF
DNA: TGTGCCAGCACCTGGGGCCCTTCTGAGGGACTAGCATCTTCCGATACGCAGTATTTT

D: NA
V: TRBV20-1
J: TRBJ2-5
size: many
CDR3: CSASIPRRGEETQYF
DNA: TGCAGTGCTAGCATCCCTCGGCGAGGGGAAGAGACCCAGTACTTC

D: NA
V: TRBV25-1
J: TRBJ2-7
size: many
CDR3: CASSEEGMVDEQYF
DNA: TGTGCCAGCAGTGAAGAGGGAATGGTCGACGAGCAGTACTTC

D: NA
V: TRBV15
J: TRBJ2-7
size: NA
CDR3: CATSRDPGQFYEQYF
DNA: TGTGCCACCAGCAGAGATCCAGGGCAGTTCTACGAGCAGTACTTC

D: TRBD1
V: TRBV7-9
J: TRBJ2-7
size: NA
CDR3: CASSLSRQGGYDEQYF
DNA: TGTGCCAGCAGCTTATCCCGACAGGGGGGGTATGACGAGCAGTACTTC

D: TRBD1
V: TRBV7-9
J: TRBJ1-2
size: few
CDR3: CASSDPGQGYGYTF
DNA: TGTGCCAGCAGCGATCCCGGACAGGGCTATGGCTACACCTTC

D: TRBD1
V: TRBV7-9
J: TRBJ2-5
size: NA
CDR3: CASSLATGGPETQYF
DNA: TGTGCCAGCAGCTTAGCCACAGGGGGCCCAGAGACCCAGTACTTC

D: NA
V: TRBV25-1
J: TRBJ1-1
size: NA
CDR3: CASSEYSGANTEAFF
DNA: TGTGCCAGCAGTGAATATAGTGGGGCGAACACTGAAGCTTTCTTT

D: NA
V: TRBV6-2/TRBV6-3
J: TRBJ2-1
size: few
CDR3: CASGSRSSGHNEQFF
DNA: TGTGCCAGCGGTTCGAGGTCCAGCGGCCACAATGAGCAGTTCTTC

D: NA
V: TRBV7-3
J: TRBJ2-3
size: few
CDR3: CASSRAGRKSTDTQYF
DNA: TGTGCCAGCAGCCGCGCGGGGAGGAAGAGCACAGATACGCAGTATTTT

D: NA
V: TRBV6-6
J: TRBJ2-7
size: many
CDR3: CASTFDRSSYEQYF
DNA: TGTGCCAGCACGTTCGACCGGAGCTCCTACGAGCAGTACTTC

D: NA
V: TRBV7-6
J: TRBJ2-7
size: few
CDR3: CASSPAPSLALYEQYF
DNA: TGTGCCAGCAGCCCCGCCCCCTCCCTAGCGCTATACGAGCAGTACTTC

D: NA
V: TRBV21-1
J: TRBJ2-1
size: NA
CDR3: CASSRNPWSSYNEQFF
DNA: TGTGCCAGCAGCAGGAACCCGTGGAGTTCCTACAATGAGCAGTTCTTC

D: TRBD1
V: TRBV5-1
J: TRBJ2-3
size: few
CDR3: CASSRVQGTTDTQYF
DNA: TGCGCCAGCAGCAGGGTACAGGGGACGACAGATACGCAGTATTTT

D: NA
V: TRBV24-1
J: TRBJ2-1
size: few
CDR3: CATSDSTGTRGYNEQFF
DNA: TGTGCCACCAGTGATTCCACCGGGACTCGGGGCTACAATGAGCAGTTCTTC

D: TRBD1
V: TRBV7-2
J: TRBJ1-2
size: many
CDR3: CASSLDRDTNYGYTF
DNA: TGTGCCAGCAGCTTGGACAGGGATACTAACTATGGCTACACCTTC

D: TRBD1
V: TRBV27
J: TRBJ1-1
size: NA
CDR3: CATTGTGMNTEAFF
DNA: TGTGCCACCACCGGGACAGGGATGAACACTGAAGCTTTCTTT

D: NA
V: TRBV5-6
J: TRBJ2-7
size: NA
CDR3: CASSLVSLLTYEQYF
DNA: TGTGCCAGCAGCTTGGTTTCTCTACTTACCTACGAGCAGTACTTC

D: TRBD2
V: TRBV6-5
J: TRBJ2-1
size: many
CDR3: CASQGTSGSDEQFF
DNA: TGTGCCAGCCAAGGGACTAGCGGGAGCGATGAGCAGTTCTTC

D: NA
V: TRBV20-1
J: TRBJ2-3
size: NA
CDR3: CSAAGGSDTQYF
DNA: TGCAGTGCTGCCGGAGGGTCAGATACGCAGTATTTT

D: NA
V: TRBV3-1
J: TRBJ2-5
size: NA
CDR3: CASSQFTGNGKQETQYF
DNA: TGTGCCAGCAGCCAATTTACAGGAAATGGAAAACAAGAGACCCAGTACTTC

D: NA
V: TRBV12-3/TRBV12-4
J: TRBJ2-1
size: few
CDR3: CASSPLMGFYEQFF
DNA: TGTGCCAGCAGTCCCTTGATGGGCTTCTATGAGCAGTTCTTC

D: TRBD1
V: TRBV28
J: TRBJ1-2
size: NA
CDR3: CASSLFTGTGLPNGYTF
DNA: TGTGCCAGCAGTTTATTCACCGGGACAGGCTTGCCAAATGGCTACACCTTC

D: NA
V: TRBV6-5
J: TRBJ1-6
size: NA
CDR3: CASSYSGDWALHF
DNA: TGTGCCAGCAGTTACTCGGGGGATTGGGCCCTCCACTTT

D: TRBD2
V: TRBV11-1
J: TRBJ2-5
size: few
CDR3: CASTGLASQETQYF
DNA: TGTGCCAGCACGGGACTAGCGTCCCAAGAGACCCAGTACTTC

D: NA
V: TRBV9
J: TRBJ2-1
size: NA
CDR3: CASSALARPLNNEQFF
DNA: TGTGCCAGCAGCGCCTTAGCGCGGCCTTTAAACAATGAGCAGTTCTTC

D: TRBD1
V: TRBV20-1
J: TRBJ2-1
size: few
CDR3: CSARPPGQGRGEQFF
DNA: TGCAGTGCTAGACCACCGGGACAGGGGCGGGGTGAGCAGTTCTTC

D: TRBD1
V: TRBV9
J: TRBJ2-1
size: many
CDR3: CASSLETGVNEQFF
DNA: TGTGCCAGCAGCCTAGAGACAGGGGTCAATGAGCAGTTCTTC

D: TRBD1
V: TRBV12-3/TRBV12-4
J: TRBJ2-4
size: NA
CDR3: CASRLNRGGIQYF
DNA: TGTGCCAGCAGATTGAACAGGGGTGGCATTCAGTACTTC

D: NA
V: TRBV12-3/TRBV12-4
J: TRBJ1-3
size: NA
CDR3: CASRALGTGNTIYF
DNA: TGTGCCAGCAGAGCATTAGGAACTGGAAACACCATATATTTT

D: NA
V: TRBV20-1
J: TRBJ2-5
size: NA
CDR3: CSIRGGDWTPQEQYF
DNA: TGCAGCATAAGGGGGGGGGACTGGACTCCCCAGGAGCAGTACTTC

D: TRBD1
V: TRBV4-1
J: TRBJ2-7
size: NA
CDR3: CASSPSTDRGIYEQDF
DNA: TGCGCCAGCAGCCCTTCGACGGACAGGGGAATCTACGAGCAGGACTTC

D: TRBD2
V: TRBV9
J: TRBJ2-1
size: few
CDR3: CASSSPRGGSNEQFF
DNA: TGTGCCAGCAGCAGCCCCCGGGGGGGTTCGAATGAGCAGTTCTTC

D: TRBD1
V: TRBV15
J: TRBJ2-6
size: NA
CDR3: CATGGRGPGANVLTF
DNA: TGTGCCACCGGAGGTAGGGGGCCTGGGGCCAACGTCCTGACTTTC

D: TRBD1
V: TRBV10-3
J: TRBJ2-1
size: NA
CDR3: CAISGTGGLYNEQFF
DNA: TGTGCCATCAGTGGGACAGGGGGGCTTTACAATGAGCAGTTCTTC

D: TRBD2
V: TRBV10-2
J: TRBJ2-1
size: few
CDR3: CVSSEGTTGSEQFF
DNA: TGCGTCAGCAGTGAGGGGACTACCGGTAGTGAGCAGTTCTTC

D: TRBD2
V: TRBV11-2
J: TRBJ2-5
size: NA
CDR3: CASSVPGLAGAGETQYF
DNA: TGTGCCAGCAGCGTTCCGGGACTAGCGGGAGCCGGGGAGACCCAGTACTTC

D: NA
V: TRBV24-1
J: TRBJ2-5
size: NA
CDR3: CATSDWKGGEKGLQETQYF
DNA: TGTGCCACCAGTGATTGGAAAGGGGGGGAGAAAGGACTACAAGAGACCCAGTACTTC

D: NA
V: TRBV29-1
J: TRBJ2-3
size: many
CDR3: CSVDPALPIPPAQYF
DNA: TGCAGCGTTGATCCGGCCTTACCGATCCCCCCTGCGCAGTATTTT

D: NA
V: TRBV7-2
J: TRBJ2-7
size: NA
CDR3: CTSSSTGVGACNEQYF
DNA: TGTACCAGCAGCAGCACAGGAGTCGGGGCTTGCAATGAGCAGTACTTC

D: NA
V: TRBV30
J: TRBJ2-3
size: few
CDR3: CAWRAGFSTDTQYF
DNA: TGTGCCTGGAGGGCCGGGTTTAGCACAGATACGCAGTATTTT

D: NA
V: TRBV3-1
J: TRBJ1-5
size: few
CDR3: CASSQDGGRSNQPQHF
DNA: TGTGCCAGCAGCCAAGATGGCGGACGGAGCAATCAGCCCCAGCATTTT

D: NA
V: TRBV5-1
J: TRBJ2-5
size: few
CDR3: CASSWFQETQYF
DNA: TGCGCCAGCAGCTGGTTCCAAGAGACCCAGTACTTC

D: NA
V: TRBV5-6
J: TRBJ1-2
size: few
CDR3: CASSLYAEEAYGYTF
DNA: TGTGCCAGCAGCTTGTATGCAGAGGAGGCCTATGGCTACACCTTC

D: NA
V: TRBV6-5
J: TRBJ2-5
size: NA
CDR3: CASLDGRKTQYF
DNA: TGTGCCAGCCTGGACGGAAGGAAGACCCAGTACTTC